This note documents a single T cell receptor (beta chain) sequence. Its antigen remains unknown. This entry is derived from a study of identical twins. General observations from the study: In monozygotic twins, models underestimated the sharing of out-of-frame TCR alpha. In cord blood, abundant beta clonotypes had fewer insertions; memory showed no trend. Weaker excess twin sharing was seen among beta out-of-frame sequences.

V was pared by 2 bases and J by 4 bases, with 18 bases between. The CDR3 is 16 residues long. With template switching, a universal primer site was added, and the cDNA carried unique molecular identifiers. TCRdb redid the calling of the 5' RACE reads with MiXCR, one entry per CDR3 protein. The sample holds about 530,000 distinct CDR3 sequences, about a fifth seen once. These same records also appear under a second study, on yellow fever vaccine responses in identical twins.

What was sequenced was CD4+ T cells sorted from blood. The chain combines TRBV23-1 with TRBJ2-7; D may correspond to TRBD1 or TRBD2 (5 bases each). TRBV23-1 counts as an open reading frame of uncertain function. This TCR derives from a woman aged 18-30 years in good health. CDR3 region: CASSQDGRDGSYEQYF. The CDR3 DNA sequence: TGCGCCAGCAGTCAAGATGGAAGGGACGGATCTTACGAGCAGTACTTC.